The rows below give T cell receptor beta chains drawn from one sample of a study of OX40 agonist ivuxolimab in advanced cancers. Clones were read by immunoSEQ multiplex PCR, and TCRdb kept only the in-frame ones, dropping some. This table has approximately 70,000 clones, 85% to 90% appearing once. Sequenced here: CD4+ or CD8+ T cells sorted from blood, sampled in a trial of the OX40 agonist ivuxolimab. The receptors stem from an adult with an advanced solid tumor such as melanoma, head and neck, liver or kidney cancer. Both conserved end residues are part of each CDR3. Each record gives: V gene, clone size, J gene, CDR3 protein. Clone size, where shown, is once, few, many, or a class for clones that have expanded.

TRBV18	NA	TRBJ1-1	CASSSGQGNTEAFF
TRBV4-1	NA	TRBJ2-4	CASSQVRTGKNIQYF
TRBV18	NA	TRBJ2-7	CASSPQAGGSYEQYF
TRBV19	NA	TRBJ2-1	CASSAFLYNEQFF
TRBV7-9	once	TRBJ1-2	CASSQDRSGQIEGYTF
TRBV7-2	NA	TRBJ1-5	CASSLEGQGGQPQHF
TRBV28	NA	TRBJ1-3	CASSTRGNTIYF
TRBV5-4	NA	NA	CASSHQGLAGVYEQYF
TRBV10-3	once	TRBJ1-2	CAISEGREGGYTF
TRBV5-5	NA	TRBJ1-2	CASSSLNNWDREGYGYTF